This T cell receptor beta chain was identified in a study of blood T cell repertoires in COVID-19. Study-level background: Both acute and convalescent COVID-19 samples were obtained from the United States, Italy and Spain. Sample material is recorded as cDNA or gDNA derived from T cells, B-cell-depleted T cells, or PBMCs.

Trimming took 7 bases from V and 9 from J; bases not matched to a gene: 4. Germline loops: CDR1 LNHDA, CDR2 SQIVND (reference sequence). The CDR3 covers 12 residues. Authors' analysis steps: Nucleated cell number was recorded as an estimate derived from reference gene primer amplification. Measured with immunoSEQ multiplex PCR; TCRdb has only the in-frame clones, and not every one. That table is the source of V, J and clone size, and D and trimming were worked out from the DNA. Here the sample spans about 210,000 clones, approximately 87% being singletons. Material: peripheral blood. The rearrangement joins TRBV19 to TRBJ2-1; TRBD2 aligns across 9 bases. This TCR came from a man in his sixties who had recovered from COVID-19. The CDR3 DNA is TGTGCCAGTACGCGGGAGGGCGGTGAGCAGTTCTTC. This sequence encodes CASTREGGEQFF.